This is a list of T cell receptor beta chains from one sample in a study of shared clonotypes between healthy human individuals. Assay: immunoSEQ multiplex PCR; the TCRdb copy retains only in-frame clones and omits some. The sample includes around 1.9 million clones, approximately 92% of them seen just once. Sequenced material: naive CD8+ T cells from PBMCs. These receptors were taken from a man between 18 and 29 years old in good health. Some clones in this sample may be carry-over from other donors' samples. Each CDR3 is given with its conserved first and last residue. A D gene is named only where the DNA matches it firmly. Clone size, where shown, is once, few, many, or a class for clones that have expanded.

DNA: TGCAGCGTTCGGACAGGGAACGGCTACACCTTC
CDR3: CSVRTGNGYTF
V: TRBV29-1
size: few
J: TRBJ1-2
length: 11
D: TRBD1

DNA: TGCAGCGTTGTGTGGGACAGGGCCTACGAGCAGTACTTC
CDR3: CSVVWDRAYEQYF
V: TRBV29-1
size: NA
J: TRBJ2-7
length: 13
D: TRBD1

DNA: TGTGCCAGCAGCTTGTTCTCTAGGACCCGGCAAGAGACCCAGTACTTC
CDR3: CASSLFSRTRQETQYF
V: TRBV11-2
size: once
J: TRBJ2-5
length: 16
D: NA

DNA: TGTGCCAGCAGCGGGGGAGACAGCTACTATGGCTACACCTTC
CDR3: CASSGGDSYYGYTF
V: TRBV13
size: NA
J: TRBJ1-2
length: 14
D: NA

DNA: TGTGCCAGCACACGGGGGGACAATGAGCAGTTCTTC
CDR3: CASTRGDNEQFF
V: TRBV2
size: NA
J: TRBJ2-1
length: 12
D: TRBD2

DNA: TGTGCCAGCAGCTTCGATTCAGGGCCCGGCACTGAAGCTTTCTTT
CDR3: CASSFDSGPGTEAFF
V: TRBV7-3
size: NA
J: TRBJ1-1
length: 15
D: NA

DNA: TGTGCCAGCAGTTTACTCCTGGACAGGTCTACGGAGACCCAGTACTTC
CDR3: CASSLLLDRSTETQYF
V: TRBV28
size: NA
J: TRBJ2-5
length: 16
D: TRBD1

DNA: TGTGCCAGCAGCTTAACCGGTGGGTGGGAGAACACTGAAGCTTTCTTT
CDR3: CASSLTGGWENTEAFF
V: TRBV7-3
size: NA
J: TRBJ1-1
length: 16
D: NA

DNA: TGTGCCAGCAGCTTAGCACTGGGGAATGAGCAGTTCTTC
CDR3: CASSLALGNEQFF
V: TRBV7-9
size: NA
J: TRBJ2-1
length: 13
D: NA

DNA: TGTGCCAGCAGTTTGGTGGGCGCCAATCAGCCCCAGCATTTT
CDR3: CASSLVGANQPQHF
V: TRBV27
size: NA
J: TRBJ1-5
length: 14
D: NA

DNA: TGTGCCAGCAGTACTCGACAGGGGGCGACGGAGCAGTACTTC
CDR3: CASSTRQGATEQYF
V: TRBV27
size: NA
J: TRBJ2-7
length: 14
D: TRBD1

DNA: TGTGCCAGTAGTATTCGACTAGCCGCGATGGTGGCAGATACGCAGTATTTT
CDR3: CASSIRLAAMVADTQYF
V: TRBV19
size: NA
J: TRBJ2-3
length: 17
D: TRBD2

DNA: TGTGCCAGCAGCGGATCAGGGGGGCAGCCCCAGCATTTT
CDR3: CASSGSGGQPQHF
V: TRBV9
size: NA
J: TRBJ1-5
length: 13
D: TRBD1

DNA: TGTGCCAGCAGTTACGTCCTAGCGTCTTACAATGAGCAGTTCTTC
CDR3: CASSYVLASYNEQFF
V: TRBV6-5
size: NA
J: TRBJ2-1
length: 15
D: NA

DNA: TGCAGCGTTGAAACCCGGAGCTCCTACAATGAGCAGTTCTTC
CDR3: CSVETRSSYNEQFF
V: TRBV29-1
size: NA
J: TRBJ2-1
length: 14
D: NA

DNA: TGTGCCAGCAGCTCCGGGACAGGGGCGAAAGGCTACACCTTC
CDR3: CASSSGTGAKGYTF
V: TRBV11-1
size: NA
J: TRBJ1-2
length: 14
D: TRBD1

DNA: TGTGCCAGCAGTAACTTAGGGGGGACTGAAGCTTTCTTT
CDR3: CASSNLGGTEAFF
V: TRBV27
size: NA
J: TRBJ1-1
length: 13
D: NA

DNA: TGTGCCAGCAGCCAATTGGATCGGGAGGTGGTGGATGAGCAGTTCTTC
CDR3: CASSQLDREVVDEQFF
V: TRBV14
size: NA
J: TRBJ2-1
length: 16
D: TRBD2

DNA: TGTGCCAGCAGCTTAGCGGACAGGGATTTTGATGGCTACACCTTC
CDR3: CASSLADRDFDGYTF
V: TRBV7-9
size: NA
J: TRBJ1-2
length: 15
D: TRBD1

DNA: TGTGCCAGCAGGGACACGGGCGGCTACAATGAGCAGTTCTTC
CDR3: CASRDTGGYNEQFF
V: TRBV2
size: NA
J: TRBJ2-1
length: 14
D: NA

DNA: TGCGCCAGCAGCTTGGTAGGAGGGTTATACAATGAGCAGTTCTTC
CDR3: CASSLVGGLYNEQFF
V: TRBV5-1
size: NA
J: TRBJ2-1
length: 15
D: NA

DNA: TGTGCCAGCAGCAAGGGAGGGACAGGGACTACTAGGGGCTCCTACGAGCAGTACTTC
CDR3: CASSKGGTGTTRGSYEQYF
V: TRBV21-1
size: NA
J: TRBJ2-7
length: 19
D: NA